In this sample, the clone carrying this T cell receptor (beta chain) turned up a few times. Its antigen is currently unknown. This record belongs to a study of T cells in Graves' hyperthyroidism and ophthalmopathy. The wider study: Prior to any treatment, at the point of initial diagnosis, peripheral blood was collected.

Study-level results: Blood also showed most of the thyroid clonotypes that were expanded above 0.001.

TCR beta CDR3 sequences were amplified from RNA transcripts. First-round RT-PCR targeting the TCR CDR3 was performed with the HTBI primer set. Via MiXCR, TCRdb re-called the multiplex PCR reads, giving one row per CDR3 protein. The data show more than 350,000 distinct CDR3 sequences, 15% seen once. The sequenced sample was blood. This TCR was recovered from a woman aged 25 to 39 with Graves' hyperthyroidism.

The chain's CDR3 is CASSTGQSSNQPQHF. CDR3 sequence (DNA): TGTGCCAGCAGCACCGGACAGAGTAGCAATCAGCCCCAGCATTTT. This chain connects TRBV7-2 to TRBJ1-5; D might be TRBD1 (6 bases). The V and J ends lost 5 bases and 0 bases respectively, with 11 bases between them. CDR3 length: 15 amino acids. The germline V gene has CDR1 SGHTA and CDR2 FQGNSA.